This T cell receptor (beta chain) was observed in a study of low-dose radiotherapy and immunotherapy resistance in tumors. Trimming removed 5 bases at V and 4 bases at J, with 9 bases between. Germline V lookup: CDR1 LGHDT, CDR2 YNNKEL (reference sequence). The CDR3 totals 13 residues. TRAV- and TRBV-specific primers, spanning alpha and beta chains, primed first-strand cDNA. TCRs were put through approximately 20 PCR cycles of amplification with Phusion. A constant-region primer and the V-primer adapter served as the primer pair. TCRdb itself ran the reads through MiXCR, one entry per CDR3 protein. Of 57,000 or so distinct CDR3 sequences listed, 25% are singletons. Time point defined: before trial treatment. Eligibility was restricted to patients presenting with advanced solid tumors that lacked tumor-infiltrating lymphocytes.

Sequenced here: PBMCs, sampled before treatment. V is TRBV3-1 and J is TRBJ1-3; TRBD1 is a possible D gene (5 bases). This TCR was sampled from a male donor with prostate cancer. CDR3 in amino acids: CASSRDEGNTIYF. The CDR3, as DNA: TGTGCCAGCAGCAGGGACGAAGGAAACACCATATATTTT. The full variable domain, rest sourced from reference TRBV3-1 and TRBJ1-3, is DTAVSQTPKYLVTQMGNDKSIKCEQNLGHDTMYWYKQDSKKFLKIMFSYNNKELIINETVPNRFSPKSPDKAHLNLHINSLELGDSAVYFCASSRDEGNTIYFGEGSWLTVV.